Presented here are 30 T cell receptor beta chains from one specimen sequenced in a study of identical twins. TCRdb reprocessed the 5' RACE reads with MiXCR, giving one entry per CDR3 protein. The sample has fewer than 250,000 distinct CDR3 sequences, approximately 7% seen once. This sample also appeared in a second study, on yellow fever vaccine responses in identical twins.

Sequenced input: memory (CD45RO+) T cells sorted from blood. The receptors were gathered from a woman between 18 and 29 years old in good health.

The CDR3: CASSLGGTNYGYTF. CDR3 bases: TGCGCCAGCAGCTTGGGCGGTACTAACTATGGCTACACCTTC. This sequence joins TRBV5-1 and TRBJ1-2; no definite D call. CDR1 and CDR2 (germline): SGHRS, YFSETQ. Trimming removed 0 bases at V and 0 bases at J, with 6 bases between. The CDR3 has 14 residues.

In its sample, this clonotype was seen many times. The chain carries TRBV5-1 and TRBJ2-7; D uncertain. Trimming took off 0 bases at V and 0 bases at J, with 10 bases between the two ends. The length of the CDR3 is 15 residues. CDR1 and CDR2 from the germline V gene are SGHRS and YFSETQ. CDR3 sequence: CASSLDTYPSYEQYF. CDR3 bases: TGCGCCAGCAGCTTGGACACTTACCCCTCCTACGAGCAGTACTTC.

This clonotype was found a few times. This chain links TRBV20-1 with TRBJ2-1; a possible D gene is TRBD2 (7 bases). The V end was cut by 5 bases, the J end by 0 bases, with 17 bases between. CDR3 length: 16 amino acids. The V gene's germline CDR1 is DFQATT and CDR2 SNEGSKA (reference sequence). DNA of the CDR3: TGCAGTGCTCATTCGGCGGGGGCCAGCTCCTACAATGAGCAGTTCTTC. Protein: CSAHSAGASSYNEQFF.

This chain joins TRBV18 and TRBJ2-1; 7 nucleotides align to TRBD1. Germline V gene data show CDR1 as KGHSH and CDR2 as LQKENI. The trim removed 5 bases at V and 8 bases at J, leaving 6 bases unmatched. The length of the CDR3 is 13 residues. CDR3 amino acids: CASSTTGIDEQFF. CDR3 in DNA: TGTGCCAGCTCAACGACAGGGATCGATGAGCAGTTCTTC.

This clonotype was detected ten times or more. The rearrangement joins TRBV10-3 to TRBJ2-7; 7 bases are shared with TRBD1. The V gene's germline CDR1 is ENHRY and CDR2 SYGVKD. The CDR3 length is 13 residues. V lost 4 bases to trimming and J lost 9 bases; unmatched junction nucleotides: 9. CDR3 sequence reads: CAISGSEQGPQYV. CDR3 bases: TGTGCCATCAGTGGATCAGAACAGGGGCCGCAGTACGTC.

This clonotype was observed a handful of times. This chain's CDR3 is CASIFSGKNEQFF. DNA for the CDR3: TGTGCCAGCATTTTTAGCGGGAAGAATGAGCAGTTCTTC. This chain uses TRBV2 with TRBJ2-1; 8 nucleotides match TRBD2. V was pared by 7 bases and J by 7 bases, with 6 bases of the junction left unmatched. The CDR3 spans 13 residues. Germline V lookup: CDR1 SNHLY, CDR2 FYNNEI.

The V call is TRBV14, the J call TRBJ2-1; 9 bases are shared with TRBD1. V lost 1 base and J lost 10; bases outside the gene matches: 5. The germline V gene has CDR1 SGHDN and CDR2 FVKESK. CDR3 length equals 14 residues. CDR3 region: CASSQVSGQGEQFF. CDR3 bases: TGTGCCAGCAGCCAAGTTAGCGGACAGGGGGAGCAGTTCTTC.

The table lists this clonotype with a few counts. This chain links TRBV19 with TRBJ2-5; possibly TRBD1 or TRBD2 for D (5 bases each). Germline CDR1 LNHDA, CDR2 SQIVND (reference sequence). V lost 5 bases, J lost 1 base, and 14 bases lay in between. This CDR3 is built from 15 residues. The CDR3 protein is CASSPRGRRQETQYF. As DNA, the CDR3 is TGTGCCAGTAGTCCAAGGGGACGGCGCCAAGAGACCCAGTACTTC.

This clonotype was detected ten times or more. J is TRBJ2-5 and V is TRBV19; TRBD1 matches 9 bases. The V gene's germline CDR1 is LNHDA and CDR2 SQIVND (reference sequence). V dropped 5 bases and J dropped 2; count of bases not matched to a gene: 3. The CDR3 runs to 14 residues. CDR3 residues: CASSPGQGQETQYF. Written as DNA, the CDR3 is TGTGCCAGTAGTCCAGGACAGGGGCAAGAGACCCAGTACTTC.

In its sample, this clonotype was seen a few times. This may come from a read error, since a much larger clone is one base off. This chain links TRBV20-1 with TRBJ2-7, with D perhaps TRBD1 (6 bases). The germline gives CDR1 DFQATT, CDR2 SNEGSKA (reference sequence). The germline V and J ends were trimmed by 3 bases and 6 bases, with 15 bases remaining between them. CDR3 length: 13 residues. The CDR3 bases are TGCAGTGCTAGCGTGGGGGCCGAGGGCGAGCAGTACGTC. The encoded protein is CSASVGAEGEQYV.

The chain couples TRBV3-1 to TRBJ1-5; TRBD1 is a possible D gene (5 bases). V gave up 1 base and J gave up 3 bases, with 13 bases separating them. CDR1 and CDR2 from the germline V gene are LGHDT and YNNKEL (reference sequence). The CDR3 consists of 16 residues. CDR3 nucleotide sequence: TGTGCCAGCAGCCAAGGGGGAGGGGACCCCAATCAGCCCCAGCATTTT. It codes for CASSQGGGDPNQPQHF. Combining the CDR3 with reference TRBV3-1 and TRBJ1-5 gives the whole variable domain DTAVSQTPKYLVTQMGNDKSIKCEQNLGHDTMYWYKQDSKKFLKIMFSYNNKELIINETVPNRFSPKSPDKAHLNLHINSLELGDSAVYFCASSQGGGDPNQPQHFGDGTRLSIL.

This clonotype has at least ten counts. The rearrangement joins TRBV7-2 to TRBJ2-1; perhaps TRBD2 as D (6 bases). The CDR3 extends over 16 amino acids. V lost 5 bases, J lost 5 bases, and 19 bases lay in between. CDR1 is SGHTA, CDR2 FQGNSA, per germline. Written as DNA, the CDR3 is TGTGCCAGCAGCACAATGTCCGCTAGCGCCCACAATGAGCAGTTCTTC. It is translated as CASSTMSASAHNEQFF.

V usage is TRBV5-8 and J usage is TRBJ2-2; D gene ambiguous. CDR1 and CDR2 from the germline V gene are SGHTS and YDEGEE. The CDR3 runs 16 residues. V lost 1 base and J lost 0, with 10 bases in between. CDR3 DNA sequence: TGTGCCAGCAGCTTGTATGCGACATCGAACACCGGGGAGCTGTTTTTT. Translation: CASSLYATSNTGELFF.

This clonotype was found many times. The CDR3 here is CASSFRDSGSSYEQYF. As DNA, the CDR3 is TGTGCCAGCAGCTTTAGGGATAGCGGGAGCTCCTACGAGCAGTACTTC. V gene TRBV7-8 combines with J gene TRBJ2-7, with 9 bases that match TRBD2. The CDR3 extends over 16 amino acids. The V and J ends lost 3 bases and 0 bases, in that order; junction bases with no gene match: 6. Germline assignment: CDR1 SGHVS and CDR2 FQNEAQ.

This clonotype was seen only a few times. The rearrangement uses TRBV14 and TRBJ2-5, with D uncertain. V lost 4 bases, J lost 5 bases, and 11 bases lay in between. CDR1 is SGHDN and CDR2 is FVKESK in the germline V gene. The CDR3 runs to 13 residues. CDR3 sequence: CASSRLSQETQYF. The CDR3 region has the DNA TGTGCCAGCAGCCGACTGAGTCAGGAGACCCAGTACTTC.

The chain is built from TRBV7-9 and TRBJ2-3; D may be TRBD1 or TRBD2 (6 bases each). V dropped 5 bases and J dropped 5 bases, with 17 bases sitting between them. The germline V gene encodes CDR1 SEHNR and CDR2 FQNEAQ (reference sequence). This CDR3 has 15 amino acids. The chain's CDR3 is CASSPGGGFRDTQYF. Written as DNA, the CDR3 is TGTGCCAGCAGCCCCGGGGGCGGGTTTAGAGATACGCAGTATTTT.

This clonotype was found many times. The chain uses TRBV20-1 and TRBJ1-1; possibly TRBD1 for D (6 bases). This CDR3 has 13 residues. Per the germline V gene, CDR1 is DFQATT and CDR2 is SNEGSKA (reference sequence). Trimming removed 1 base at V and 0 bases at J, with 6 bases between. For the CDR3, the DNA is TGCAGTGCTAGAGGACAGGTGAACACTGAAGCTTTCTTT. This encodes CSARGQVNTEAFF.

This clonotype showed up many times. This sequence joins TRBV7-2 and TRBJ2-4; no clear D. The CDR3 runs 14 residues. Germline CDR1 reads SGHTA; CDR2 reads FQGNSA. Trimming left V 2 bases short and J 2 bases short, with 7 bases between. The CDR3 nucleotides read TGTGCCAGCAGCTTAACTACTACCAAAAACATTCAGTACTTC. Amino acid sequence: CASSLTTTKNIQYF.

Ten or more counts support this clonotype. The rearrangement links TRBV20-1 to TRBJ2-7; 11 bases are a match to TRBD2. Germline CDR1 is DFQATT and CDR2 is SNEGSKA (reference sequence). This CDR3 is built from 14 residues. V gave up 6 bases and J gave up 3 bases; unmatched junction bases: 7. CDR3 nucleotides: TGCAGTGCCACCCGGGGACTAGCGGACTACGAGCAGTACTTC. It codes for CSATRGLADYEQYF.

In this sample, this clonotype turned up a few times. DNA of the CDR3: TGTGCCAGCTCACCTCCCGCCGGTTTTAGGGCTAATGAAAAACTGTTTTTT. Translation gives CASSPPAGFRANEKLFF. The chain employs TRBV18 and TRBJ1-4; D is uncertain. The CDR3 is 17 amino acids. Trimming cost V 3 bases and J 3 bases, with 17 bases left between them. The germline CDR1 and CDR2 sequences are KGHSH and LQKENI.

The table lists this clonotype with a few counts. The V gene is TRBV12-3 or TRBV12-4, the J gene TRBJ2-1; D unresolved. Between the trimmed V and J ends, which lost 1 base and 9 bases, there was a span of 7 bases. This CDR3 is 12 amino acids long. DNA for the CDR3: TGTGCCAGCAGTTTAGGCCAGATTGAGCAGTTCTTC. Its translation is CASSLGQIEQFF.

This clonotype appeared many times. The CDR3 loop is CASSQAGGRADSPLHF. CDR3 coding DNA: TGTGCCAGCAGCCAGGCGGGGGGTCGGGCGGATTCACCCCTCCACTTT. The chain links TRBV4-2 to TRBJ1-6; D is possibly TRBD1 (5 bases). This CDR3 region has 16 residues. Deletions cut 3 bases from V and 8 bases from J, with 17 bases between. Germline CDR1 LGHNA, CDR2 YNFKEQ.

This clonotype was picked up a small number of times. The chain is built from TRBV20-1 and TRBJ2-3; no firm D call. The germline V gene encodes CDR1 DFQATT and CDR2 SNEGSKA (reference sequence). V lost 4 bases to trimming and J lost 2 bases, with 13 bases between them. The CDR3 is 14 residues long. CDR3 sequence (DNA): TGCAGTGCTAACCCAGTACACCTCACAGATACGCAGTATTTT. It codes for CSANPVHLTDTQYF.

This clonotype was seen only a few times. For the CDR3, the DNA is TGTGCCAGCAGCTTAGAGGTGATGAACACTGAAGCTTTCTTT. Its translation is CASSLEVMNTEAFF. The chain has TRBV11-3 and TRBJ1-1; no reliable D call. CDR1 is SGHNT and CDR2 is YENEEA in the germline V gene. The CDR3 contains 14 residues. V was cut by 0 bases and J by 0 bases, with 5 bases left in between.

V usage is TRBV20-1 and J usage is TRBJ2-1; 11 nucleotides match TRBD2. Per germline, CDR1 DFQATT and CDR2 SNEGSKA (reference sequence). Trimming at V came to 0 bases and at J to 5 bases, leaving 3 bases not matched to a gene. This CDR3 has 15 residues. The CDR3 reads CSARDLAGGDNEQFF. DNA for the CDR3: TGCAGTGCTAGAGATTTAGCGGGAGGGGACAATGAGCAGTTCTTC.

This clonotype was observed many times. The chain has TRBV5-1 and TRBJ2-1; TRBD2 matches 12 bases. J was trimmed by 14 bases and V by 0 bases; bases with no gene match: 3. Per germline, CDR1 SGHRS and CDR2 YFSETQ. There are 13 residues in the CDR3. The CDR3 bases are TGCGCCAGCAGCTTGGGACTAGCGGGAGAAAAGTTCTTC. It codes for CASSLGLAGEKFF.

Ten or more counts support this clonotype. The rearrangement uses TRBV9 and TRBJ2-1; 8 bases align to TRBD2. Losses at the gene ends were 0 bases for V and 9 bases for J; bases not matched to a gene: 11. Germline CDR1 SGDLS, CDR2 YYNGEE. CDR3 length: 16 amino acids. The CDR3 bases are TGTGCCAGCAGCGTAGTTGGGCTAGCGGGTATCGGTGAGCAGTTCTTC. Protein sequence: CASSVVGLAGIGEQFF.

Only one count was recorded for this clonotype. V and J are TRBV3-1 and TRBJ2-2; possible D gene TRBD2, 6 bases. The germline V and J ends were trimmed by 7 bases and 7 bases, with 19 bases remaining between them. Germline V gene sequence: CDR1 LGHDT, CDR2 YNNKEL (reference sequence). The CDR3 consists of 15 residues. CDR3 bases: TGTGCCAGCACCCCCAAGGCGGGGCGGGTCGGGGAGCTGTTTTTT. This translates into CASTPKAGRVGELFF.

This clonotype was seen at least ten times. The chain employs TRBV29-1 and TRBJ1-1; D unresolved. CDR1 SQVTM and CDR2 ANQGSEA come from the germline V gene. Between the trimmed V and J ends, which lost 5 bases and 1 base, there was a span of 11 bases. The CDR3 has 13 amino acids. The CDR3 DNA reads as TGCAGCGTTCGACCGGGAACGAACACTGAAGCTTTCTTT. It translates to CSVRPGTNTEAFF.

Only a few counts were recorded for this clonotype. V and J are TRBV7-6 and TRBJ2-3; maybe TRBD2 (6 bases). Per the germline V gene, CDR1 is SGHVS and CDR2 is FNYEAQ. Trimming pared 5 bases from V and 2 bases from J, leaving 14 bases between. The CDR3 contains 15 residues. The CDR3 DNA reads as TGTGCCAGCAGCCTCACCCTAGCGCTCACAGATACGCAGTATTTT. It translates to CASSLTLALTDTQYF.